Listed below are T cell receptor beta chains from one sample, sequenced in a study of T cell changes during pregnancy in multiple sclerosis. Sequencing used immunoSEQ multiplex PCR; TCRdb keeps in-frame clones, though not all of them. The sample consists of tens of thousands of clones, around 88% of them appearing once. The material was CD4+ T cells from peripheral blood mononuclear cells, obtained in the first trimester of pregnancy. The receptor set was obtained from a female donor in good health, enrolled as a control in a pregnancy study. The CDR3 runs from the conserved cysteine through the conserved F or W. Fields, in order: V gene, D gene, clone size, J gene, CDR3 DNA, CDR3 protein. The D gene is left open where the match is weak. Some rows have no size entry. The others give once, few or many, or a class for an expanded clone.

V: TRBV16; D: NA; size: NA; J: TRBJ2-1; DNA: TGTGCCAGCAGCCAATTAGGAGAGTCCACACACAATGAGCAGTTCTTC; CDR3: CASSQLGESTHNEQFF
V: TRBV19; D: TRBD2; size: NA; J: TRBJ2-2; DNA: TGTGCCAGTAGAAACGGACTAGCGGGAGAGGGCGGGGAGCTGTTTTTT; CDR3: CASRNGLAGEGGELFF
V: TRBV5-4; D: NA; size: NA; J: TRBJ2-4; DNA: TGTGCCAGCAGCTTGCCACAGGGACCCAAAAACATTCAGTACTTC; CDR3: CASSLPQGPKNIQYF
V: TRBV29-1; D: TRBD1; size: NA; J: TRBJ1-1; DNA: TGCAGCGTTGATGGGATTACAGGGGGCGCGGGTGAAGCTTTCTTT; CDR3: CSVDGITGGAGEAFF
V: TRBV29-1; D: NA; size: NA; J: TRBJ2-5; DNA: TGCAGCGCTGCTAGGGGCCAAGAGACCCAGTACTTC; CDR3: CSAARGQETQYF
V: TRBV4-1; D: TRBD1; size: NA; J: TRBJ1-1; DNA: TGCGCCAGCAGCCCTGGACAGGGGGCCATGAACACTGAAGCTTTCTTT; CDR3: CASSPGQGAMNTEAFF
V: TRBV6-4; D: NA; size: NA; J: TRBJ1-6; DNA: TGTGCCAGCAGTGGCACGGCAGGGAACTCACCCCTCCACTTT; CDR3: CASSGTAGNSPLHF
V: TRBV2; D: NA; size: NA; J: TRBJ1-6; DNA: TGTGCCAGCAGTGAAGCGAGACTTCCCCATTCACCCCTCCACTTT; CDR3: CASSEARLPHSPLHF
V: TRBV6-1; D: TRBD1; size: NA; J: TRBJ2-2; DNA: TGTGCCAGCACTATAGAAGGGGGCGGCACCGGGGAGCTGTTTTTT; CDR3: CASTIEGGGTGELFF
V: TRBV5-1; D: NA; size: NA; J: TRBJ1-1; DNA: TGCGCCAGCAGACCCACCGGGACAACGATCTTGAACACTGAAGCTTTCTTT; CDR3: CASRPTGTTILNTEAFF
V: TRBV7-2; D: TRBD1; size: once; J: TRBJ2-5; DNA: TGTGCCAGCAGCTCGTACGACAGGGGAGAAGAGACCCAGTACTTC; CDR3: CASSSYDRGEETQYF
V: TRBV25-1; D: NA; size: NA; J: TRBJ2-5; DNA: TGTGCCAGCAGTGAATTTGGAGGCGGGGAGACCCAGTACTTC; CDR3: CASSEFGGGETQYF
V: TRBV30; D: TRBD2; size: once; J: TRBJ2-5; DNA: TGTGCCTGGAGTGCGGGACTAGCGGATGAGACCCAGTACTTC; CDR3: CAWSAGLADETQYF
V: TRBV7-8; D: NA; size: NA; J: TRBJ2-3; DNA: TGTGCCAGCAGCTTACCCGGGACAAAAGTTCCTGGAGATACGCAGTATTTT; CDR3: CASSLPGTKVPGDTQYF
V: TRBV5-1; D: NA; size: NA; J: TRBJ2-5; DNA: TGCGCCAGCAGCTTGCGGGGGACCCAAGAGACCCAGTACTTC; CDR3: CASSLRGTQETQYF
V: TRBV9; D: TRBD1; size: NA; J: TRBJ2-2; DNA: TGTGCCAGCAGCTTTACAGGGGTGAACACCGGGGAGCTGTTTTTT; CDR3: CASSFTGVNTGELFF
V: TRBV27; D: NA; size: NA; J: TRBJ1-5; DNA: TGTGCCAGCCGATCCGAGGCCCAGCATTTT; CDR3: CASRSEAQHF
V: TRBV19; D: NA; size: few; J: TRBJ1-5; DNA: TGTGCCAGTAGTACATCCACAAGGGGAGGTCAGCCCCAGCATTTT; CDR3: CASSTSTRGGQPQHF
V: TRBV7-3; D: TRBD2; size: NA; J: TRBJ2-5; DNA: TGTGCCAGCAGCTTCGGGGGGTCGGAGCAAGAGACCCAGTACTTC; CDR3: CASSFGGSEQETQYF
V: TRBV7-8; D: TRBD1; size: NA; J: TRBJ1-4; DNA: TGTGCCAGCAGCTTAAGGGACAGGGTTGAAAAACTGTTTTTT; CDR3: CASSLRDRVEKLFF
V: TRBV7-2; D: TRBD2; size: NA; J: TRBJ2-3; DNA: TGTGCCAGCAGCGTAGGGAGCGGGGTGAGCACAGATACGCAGTATTTT; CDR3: CASSVGSGVSTDTQYF
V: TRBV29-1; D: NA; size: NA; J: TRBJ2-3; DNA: TGCAGCGTTGAGGAGCGCACAGATACGCAGTATTTT; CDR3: CSVEERTDTQYF
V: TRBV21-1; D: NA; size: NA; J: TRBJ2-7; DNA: TGTGCCAGCAGCAAAGGGGGGGACAGGGAAGGTGTGGACTACGAGCAGTACTTC; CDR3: CASSKGGDREGVDYEQYF
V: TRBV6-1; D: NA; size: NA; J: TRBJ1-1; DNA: TGTGCCAGCAGTAGTACAGTGAACACTGAAGCTTTCTTT; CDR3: CASSSTVNTEAFF